This T cell receptor (beta chain) comes out of a study of CD8+ T cells in alopecia areata. Treatment: oral pan-JAK inhibitor, 5-10 mg twice daily. Study findings and constraints: Affected lesional scalp, above all in alopecia totalis/universalis, was more clonal than normal scalp. The treated group had a single nonresponder, limiting CD8+ expansion-response conclusions.

cDNA prepared by RNA extraction and subsequent reverse transcription served as the template for sequencing. This table comes from immunoSEQ multiplex PCR, and its TCRdb copy is limited to in-frame clones, with some not included. This table holds 200,000 or so clones, about three fifths found once. There are 14 residues in the CDR3. Germline V gene lookup returns CDR1 SGHRS and CDR2 YFSETQ. The V gene end was trimmed by 2 bases and the J gene end by 5 bases; junction bases not matched to a gene: 2. About this clone itself: What it recognizes is unknown.

The material sequenced was CD4+ T cells sorted from blood, taken at week 24, from a patient treated with tofacitinib. The rearrangement joins TRBV5-1 to TRBJ2-1; 9 nucleotides align to TRBD2. The sequence was collected from a human donor with alopecia areata. CDR3 loop: CASSFSGGNNEQFF. The CDR3 nucleotides read TGCGCCAGCAGCTTTAGCGGGGGAAACAATGAGCAGTTCTTC.